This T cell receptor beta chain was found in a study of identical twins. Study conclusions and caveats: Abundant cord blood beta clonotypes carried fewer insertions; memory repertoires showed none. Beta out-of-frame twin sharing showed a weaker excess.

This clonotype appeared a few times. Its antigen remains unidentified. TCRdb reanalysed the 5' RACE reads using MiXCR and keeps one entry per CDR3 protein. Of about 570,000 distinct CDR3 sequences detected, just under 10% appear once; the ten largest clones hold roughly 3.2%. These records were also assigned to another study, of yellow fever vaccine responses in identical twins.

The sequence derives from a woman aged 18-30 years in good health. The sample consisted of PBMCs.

The CDR3, as DNA: TGTGCCAGTAGCCGAACTGACAGGACCGTAACTGAAGCTTTCTTT. This gives the protein CASSRTDRTVTEAFF. The rearrangement uses TRBV19 and TRBJ1-1, with D tentatively TRBD1 (6 bases). This CDR3 contains 15 residues. V lost 6 bases and J lost 5, with 19 bases in between. The germline V gene has CDR1 LNHDA and CDR2 SQIVND (reference sequence).